The TCR beta chain described here comes from a study of shared clonotypes between healthy human individuals. Study outcomes and limitations: Only blood was sampled; tissue repertoires likely differ.

Each of the donors was a healthy adult who was HIV-negative and had not had a recent acute infection or vaccination. This clone was detected once. Its cognate antigen is unknown. The sample holds other DNA sequences that translate to the same CDR3. The method was immunoSEQ multiplex PCR; TCRdb's version includes in-frame clones alone and lacks a portion of them. The table shows 450,000 to 600,000 clones, with about four fifths occurring only once. This CDR3 region has 15 residues. Trimming removed 6 bases from V and 7 bases from J; junction bases left unmatched: 3. Germline V gene lookup returns CDR1 MNHEY and CDR2 SVGAGI.

The clonotype was recovered from a woman in her 40s in good health. Some clones in this sample may be carry-over from other donors' samples. V gene TRBV6-5 combines with J gene TRBJ2-1, with 16 bases matching TRBD2. The sample taken for sequencing was PBMCs. The CDR3 region has the DNA TGTGCCAGCAGCTCGGGACTAGCGGGAGGGAATGAGCAGTTCTTC. It specifies CASSSGLAGGNEQFF.